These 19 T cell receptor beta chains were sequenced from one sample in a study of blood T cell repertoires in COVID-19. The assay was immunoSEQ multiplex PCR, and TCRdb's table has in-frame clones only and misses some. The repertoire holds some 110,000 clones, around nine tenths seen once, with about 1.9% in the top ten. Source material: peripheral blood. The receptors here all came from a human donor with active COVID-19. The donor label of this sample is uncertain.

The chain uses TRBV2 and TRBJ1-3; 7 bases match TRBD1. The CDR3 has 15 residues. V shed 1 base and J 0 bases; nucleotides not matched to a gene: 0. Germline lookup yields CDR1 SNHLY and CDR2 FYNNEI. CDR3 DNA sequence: TGTGCCAGCAGTGAAGAGGGGGCCTCTGGAAACACCATATATTTT. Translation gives CASSEEGASGNTIYF.

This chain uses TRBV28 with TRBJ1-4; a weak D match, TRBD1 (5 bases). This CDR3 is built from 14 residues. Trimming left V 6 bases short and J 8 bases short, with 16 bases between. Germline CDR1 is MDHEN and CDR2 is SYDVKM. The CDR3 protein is CASSRGGKDEKLFF. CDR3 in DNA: TGTGCCAGCAGCCGGGGGGGTAAGGACGAAAAACTGTTTTTT.

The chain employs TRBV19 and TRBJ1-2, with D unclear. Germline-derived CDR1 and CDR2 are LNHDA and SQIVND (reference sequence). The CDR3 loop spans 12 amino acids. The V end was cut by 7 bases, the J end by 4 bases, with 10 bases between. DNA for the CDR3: TGTGCCAGTATGGGCAGCTCCTATGGCTACACCTTC. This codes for CASMGSSYGYTF.

Written as DNA, the CDR3 is TGTGCCAGCATCCCGGGCAGGGCCAAAACTGGGGCCAACGTCCTGACTTTC. This codes for CASIPGRAKTGANVLTF. The chain couples TRBV14 to TRBJ2-6, with D perhaps matching TRBD1 (5 bases). V dropped 7 bases and J dropped 2 bases, with 18 bases sitting between them. The germline V gene has CDR1 SGHDN and CDR2 FVKESK. This CDR3 is built from 17 residues. Full variable domain (rest looked up from reference TRBV14 and TRBJ2-6): EAGVTQFPSHSVIEKGQTVTLRCDPISGHDNLYWYRRVMGKEIKFLLHFVKESKQDESGMPNNRFLAERTGGTYSTLKVQPAELEDSGVYFCASIPGRAKTGANVLTFGAGSRLTVL.

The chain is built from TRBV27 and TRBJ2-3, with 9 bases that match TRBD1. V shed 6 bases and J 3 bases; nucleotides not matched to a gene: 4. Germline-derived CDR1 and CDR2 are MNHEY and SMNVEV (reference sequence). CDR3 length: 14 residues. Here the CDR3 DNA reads TGTGCCAGCAGGGCCGGACAGGGGACAGATACGCAGTATTTT. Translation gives CASRAGQGTDTQYF.

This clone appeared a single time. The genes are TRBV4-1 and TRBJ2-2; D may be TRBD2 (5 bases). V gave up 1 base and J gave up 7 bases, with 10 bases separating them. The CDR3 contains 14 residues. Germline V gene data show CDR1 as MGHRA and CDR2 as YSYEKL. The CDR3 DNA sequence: TGCGCCAGCAGCCAAGTTGCGGGTGGCGGGGAGCTGTTTTTT. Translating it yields CASSQVAGGGELFF.

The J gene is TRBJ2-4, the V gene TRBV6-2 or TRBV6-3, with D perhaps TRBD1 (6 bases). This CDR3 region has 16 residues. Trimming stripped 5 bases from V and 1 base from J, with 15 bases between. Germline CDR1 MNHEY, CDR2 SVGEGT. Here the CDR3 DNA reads TGTGCCAGCAGTCAACAGGGTATGGTGGCCAAAAACATTCAGTACTTC. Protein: CASSQQGMVAKNIQYF.

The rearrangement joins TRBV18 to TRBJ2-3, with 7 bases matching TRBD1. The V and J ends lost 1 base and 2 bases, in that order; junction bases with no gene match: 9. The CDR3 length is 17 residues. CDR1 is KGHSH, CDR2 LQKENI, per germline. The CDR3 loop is CASSPRDRVSFTDTQYF. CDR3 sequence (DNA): TGTGCCAGCTCACCACGCGACAGGGTTAGTTTCACAGATACGCAGTATTTT.

The CDR3 DNA is TGCGCCAGCAGCCCTGACAGGGGGCGAGACACCGGGGAGCTGTTTTTT. The encoded protein is CASSPDRGRDTGELFF. This chain joins TRBV5-1 and TRBJ2-2, with 10 bases fitting TRBD1. Germline V lookup: CDR1 SGHRS, CDR2 YFSETQ. V lost 4 bases, J lost 3 bases, and 6 bases stayed unmatched. CDR3 length: 16 amino acids.

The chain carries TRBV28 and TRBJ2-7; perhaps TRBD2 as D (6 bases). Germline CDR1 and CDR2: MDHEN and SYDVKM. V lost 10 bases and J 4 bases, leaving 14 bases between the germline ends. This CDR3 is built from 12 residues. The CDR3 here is CATTTGAYEQYF. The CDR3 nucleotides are TGTGCCACCACGACGGGAGCATACGAGCAGTACTTC.

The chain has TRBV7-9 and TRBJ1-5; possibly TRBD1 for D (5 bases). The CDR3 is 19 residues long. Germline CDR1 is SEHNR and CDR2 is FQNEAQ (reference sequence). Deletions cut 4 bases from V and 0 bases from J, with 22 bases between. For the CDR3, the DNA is TGTGCCAGCAGCTATGTCTCCGGGGGGAATCATCGTAGCAATCAGCCCCAGCATTTT. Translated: CASSYVSGGNHRSNQPQHF.

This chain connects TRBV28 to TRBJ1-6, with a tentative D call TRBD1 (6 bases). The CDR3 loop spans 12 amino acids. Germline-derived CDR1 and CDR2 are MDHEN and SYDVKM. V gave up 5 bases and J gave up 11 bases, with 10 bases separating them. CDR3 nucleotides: TGTGCCAGCAGTACGGGACACACACCCCTCCACTTT. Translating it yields CASSTGHTPLHF.

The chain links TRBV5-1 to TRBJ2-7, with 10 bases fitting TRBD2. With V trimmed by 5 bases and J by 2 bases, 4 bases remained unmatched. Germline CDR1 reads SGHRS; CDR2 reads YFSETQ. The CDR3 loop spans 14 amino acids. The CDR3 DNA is TGCGCCAGCAGTGGAAGCGGGGGGGCCTACGAGCAGTACTTC. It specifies CASSGSGGAYEQYF.

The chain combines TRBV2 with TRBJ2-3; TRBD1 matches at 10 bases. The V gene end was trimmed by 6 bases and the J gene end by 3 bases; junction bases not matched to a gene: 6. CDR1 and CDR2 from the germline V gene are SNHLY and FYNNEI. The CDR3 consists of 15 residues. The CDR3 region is CASRAGQGGTDTQYF. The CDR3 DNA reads TGTGCCAGCAGAGCCGGACAGGGGGGAACAGATACGCAGTATTTT.

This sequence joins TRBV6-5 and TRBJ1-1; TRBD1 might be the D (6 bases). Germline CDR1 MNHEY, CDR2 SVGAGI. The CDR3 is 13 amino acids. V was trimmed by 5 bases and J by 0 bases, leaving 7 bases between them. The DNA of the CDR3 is TGTGCCAGCAGTACAGGGCTGAACACTGAAGCTTTCTTT. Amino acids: CASSTGLNTEAFF.

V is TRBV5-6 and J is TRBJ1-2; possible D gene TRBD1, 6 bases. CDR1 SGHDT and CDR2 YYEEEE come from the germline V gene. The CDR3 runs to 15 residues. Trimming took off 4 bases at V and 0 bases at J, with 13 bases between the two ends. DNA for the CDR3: TGTGCCAGCAGCCTACCGCGGACAGCTAACTATGGCTACACCTTC. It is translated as CASSLPRTANYGYTF.

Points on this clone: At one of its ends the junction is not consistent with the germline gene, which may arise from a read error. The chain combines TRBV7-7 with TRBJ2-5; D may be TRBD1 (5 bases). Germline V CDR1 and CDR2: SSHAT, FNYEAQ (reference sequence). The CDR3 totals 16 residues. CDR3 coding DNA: TGTGCTAGCAGCTTAGTAGGGGCAGAACTACAAGAGACCCAGTACTTC. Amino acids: CASSLVGAELQETQYF.

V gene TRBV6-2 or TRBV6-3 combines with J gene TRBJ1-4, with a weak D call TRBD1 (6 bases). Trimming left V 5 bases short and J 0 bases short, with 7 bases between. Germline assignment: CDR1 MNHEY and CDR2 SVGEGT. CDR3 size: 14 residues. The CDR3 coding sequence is TGTGCCAGCAGTAACAGGGCAACTAATGAAAAACTGTTTTTT. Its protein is CASSNRATNEKLFF.

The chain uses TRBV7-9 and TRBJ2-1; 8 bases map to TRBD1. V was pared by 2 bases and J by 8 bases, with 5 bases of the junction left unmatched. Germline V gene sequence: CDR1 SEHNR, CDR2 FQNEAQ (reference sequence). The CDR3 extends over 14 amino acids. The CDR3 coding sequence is TGTGCCAGCAGCTTATCCCAGGGGGCCGATGAGCAGTTCTTC. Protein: CASSLSQGADEQFF.